The clone carrying this T cell receptor (beta chain) was counted a few times. Its target is not known. This record belongs to a study of cytomegalovirus exposure and HLA in healthy donors. Healthy bone marrow donors supplied every sample. A multiplex PCR was run with 60 Vbeta primers and 13 Jbeta primers. TCRdb's copy holds only in-frame clones and misses some; the assay was immunoSEQ multiplex PCR. The table has about 130,000 clones, 66% seen once. Trimming at V came to 4 bases and at J to 0 bases, leaving 15 bases not matched to a gene. There are 18 residues in the CDR3. Germline V gives CDR1 SGHRS, CDR2 YFSETQ. Study findings and constraints: Altogether, more than 150 TCR beta chains were recorded as cytomegalovirus-associated.

The sample taken for sequencing was PBMCs. The chain has TRBV5-1 and TRBJ2-5, with TRBD2 identical over 7 bases. The sequence came from a human donor in good health. The CDR3 sequence is CASSPAPGTTKYQETQYF. CDR3 bases: TGCGCCAGCAGCCCTGCCCCCGGGACTACTAAGTACCAAGAGACCCAGTACTTC.